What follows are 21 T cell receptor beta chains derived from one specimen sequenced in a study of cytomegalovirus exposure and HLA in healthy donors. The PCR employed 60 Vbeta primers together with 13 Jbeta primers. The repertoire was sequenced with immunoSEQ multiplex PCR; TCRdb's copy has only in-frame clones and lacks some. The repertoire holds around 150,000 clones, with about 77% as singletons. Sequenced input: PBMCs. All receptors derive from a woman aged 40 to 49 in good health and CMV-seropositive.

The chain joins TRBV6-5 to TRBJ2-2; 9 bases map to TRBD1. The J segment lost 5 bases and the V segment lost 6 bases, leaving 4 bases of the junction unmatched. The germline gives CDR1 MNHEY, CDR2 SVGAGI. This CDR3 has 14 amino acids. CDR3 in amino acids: CASRRQGGTGELFF. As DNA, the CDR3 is TGTGCCAGCAGACGACAGGGGGGGACCGGGGAGCTGTTTTTT.

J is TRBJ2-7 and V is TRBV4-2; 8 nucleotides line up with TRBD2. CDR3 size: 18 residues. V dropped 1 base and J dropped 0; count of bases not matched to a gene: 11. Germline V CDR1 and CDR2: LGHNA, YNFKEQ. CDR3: CASSQVYSGGPSSYEQYF. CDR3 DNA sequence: TGTGCCAGCAGCCAAGTGTATTCGGGGGGGCCGTCCTCCTACGAGCAGTACTTC.

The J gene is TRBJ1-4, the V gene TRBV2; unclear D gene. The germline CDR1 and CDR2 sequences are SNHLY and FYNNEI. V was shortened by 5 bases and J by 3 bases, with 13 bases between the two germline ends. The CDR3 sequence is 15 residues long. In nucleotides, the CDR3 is TGTGCCAGCAGTCGACAACAGCCTCCTAATGAAAAACTGTTTTTT. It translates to CASSRQQPPNEKLFF.

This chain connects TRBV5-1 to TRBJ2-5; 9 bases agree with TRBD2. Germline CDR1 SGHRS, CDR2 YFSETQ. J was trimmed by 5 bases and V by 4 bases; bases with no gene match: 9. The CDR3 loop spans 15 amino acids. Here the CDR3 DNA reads TGCGCCAGCAGCCTATCCGGGACTAGCCGTGAGACCCAGTACTTC. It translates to CASSLSGTSRETQYF.

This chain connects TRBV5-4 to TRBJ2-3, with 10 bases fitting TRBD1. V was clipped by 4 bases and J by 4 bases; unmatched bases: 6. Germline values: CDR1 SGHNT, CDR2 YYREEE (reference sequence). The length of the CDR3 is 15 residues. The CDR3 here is CASSVRTGGADTQYF. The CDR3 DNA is TGTGCCAGCAGCGTAAGGACAGGGGGAGCAGATACGCAGTATTTT. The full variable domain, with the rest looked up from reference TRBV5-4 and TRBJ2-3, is ETGVTQSPTHLIKTRGQQVTLRCSSQSGHNTVSWYQQALGQGPQFIFQYYREEENGRGNFPPRFSGLQFPNYSSELNVNALELDDSALYLCASSVRTGGADTQYFGPGTRLTVL.

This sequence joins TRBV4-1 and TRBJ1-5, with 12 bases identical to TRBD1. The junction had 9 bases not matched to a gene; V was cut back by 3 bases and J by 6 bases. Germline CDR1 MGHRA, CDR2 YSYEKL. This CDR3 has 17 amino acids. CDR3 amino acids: CASSHPGQGAGIQPQHF. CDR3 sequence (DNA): TGCGCCAGCAGCCATCCGGGACAGGGGGCCGGTATTCAGCCCCAGCATTTT.

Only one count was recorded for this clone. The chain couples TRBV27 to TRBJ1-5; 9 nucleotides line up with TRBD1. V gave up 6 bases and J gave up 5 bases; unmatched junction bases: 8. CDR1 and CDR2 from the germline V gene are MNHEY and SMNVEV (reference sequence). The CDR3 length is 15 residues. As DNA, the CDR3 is TGTGCCAGCAGGTCACAGGGGGCTGGGGATCAGCCCCAGCATTTT. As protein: CASRSQGAGDQPQHF.

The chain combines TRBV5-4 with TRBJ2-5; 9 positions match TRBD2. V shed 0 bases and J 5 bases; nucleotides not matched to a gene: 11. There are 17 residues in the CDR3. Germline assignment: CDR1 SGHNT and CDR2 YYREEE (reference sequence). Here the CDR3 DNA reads TGTGCCAGCAGCTTGGCCTCCTCCAGCGGGAGGAGCGAGACCCAGTACTTC. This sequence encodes CASSLASSSGRSETQYF.

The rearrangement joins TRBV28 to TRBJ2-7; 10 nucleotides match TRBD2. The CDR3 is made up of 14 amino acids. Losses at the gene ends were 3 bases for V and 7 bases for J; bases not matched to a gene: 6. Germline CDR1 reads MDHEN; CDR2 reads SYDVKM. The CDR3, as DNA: TGTGCCAGCAGTTTTAAGGGACTAGCGAGGGAGCAGTACTTC. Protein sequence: CASSFKGLAREQYF. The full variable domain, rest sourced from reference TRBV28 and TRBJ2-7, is DVKVTQSSRYLVKRTGEKVFLECVQDMDHENMFWYRQDPGLGLRLIYFSYDVKMKEKGDIPEGYSVSREKKERFSLILESASTNQTSMYLCASSFKGLAREQYFGPGTRLTVT.

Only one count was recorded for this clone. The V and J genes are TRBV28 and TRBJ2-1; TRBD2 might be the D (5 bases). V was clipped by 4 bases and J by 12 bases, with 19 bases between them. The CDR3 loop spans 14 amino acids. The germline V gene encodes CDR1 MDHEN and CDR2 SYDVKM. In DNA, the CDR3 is TGTGCCAGCAGTTCCTTGGACCTACCGGGGAGGCAGTTCTTC. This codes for CASSSLDLPGRQFF.

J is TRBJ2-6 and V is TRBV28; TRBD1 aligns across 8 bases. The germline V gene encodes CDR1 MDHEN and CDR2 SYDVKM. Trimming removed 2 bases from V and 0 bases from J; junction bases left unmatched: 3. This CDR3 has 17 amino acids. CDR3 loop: CASSLATGGSGANVLTF. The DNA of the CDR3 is TGTGCCAGCAGTTTAGCCACAGGGGGCTCTGGGGCCAACGTCCTGACTTTC.

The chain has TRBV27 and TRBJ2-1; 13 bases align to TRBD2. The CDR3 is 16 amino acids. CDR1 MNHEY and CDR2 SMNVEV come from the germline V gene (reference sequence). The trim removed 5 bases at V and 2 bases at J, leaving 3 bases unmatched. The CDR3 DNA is TGTGCCAGCAGTCTCGGACTAGCGGGGGCCTACAATGAGCAGTTCTTC. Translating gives CASSLGLAGAYNEQFF.

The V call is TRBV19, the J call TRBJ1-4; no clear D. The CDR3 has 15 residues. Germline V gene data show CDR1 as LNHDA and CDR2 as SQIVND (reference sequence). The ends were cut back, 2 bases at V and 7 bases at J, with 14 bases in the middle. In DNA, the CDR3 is TGTGCCAGTAGTATAATTGGGGAGTCGGTTGAAAAACTGTTTTTT. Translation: CASSIIGESVEKLFF.

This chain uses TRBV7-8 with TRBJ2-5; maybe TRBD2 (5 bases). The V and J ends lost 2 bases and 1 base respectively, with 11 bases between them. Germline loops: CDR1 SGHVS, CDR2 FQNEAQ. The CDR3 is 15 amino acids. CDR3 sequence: CASSLMGAAQETQYF. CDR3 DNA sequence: TGTGCCAGCAGCTTAATGGGAGCGGCCCAAGAGACCCAGTACTTC.

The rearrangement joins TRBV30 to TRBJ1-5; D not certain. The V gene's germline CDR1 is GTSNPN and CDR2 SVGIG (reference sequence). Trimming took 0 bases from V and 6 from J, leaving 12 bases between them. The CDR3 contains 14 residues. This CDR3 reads CAWSVLAGSQPQHF. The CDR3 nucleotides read TGTGCCTGGAGTGTACTGGCCGGGAGTCAGCCCCAGCATTTT.

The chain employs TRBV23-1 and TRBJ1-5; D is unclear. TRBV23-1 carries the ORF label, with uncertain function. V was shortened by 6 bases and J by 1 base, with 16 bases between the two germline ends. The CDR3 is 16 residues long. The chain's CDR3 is CASSPRTAGSNQPQHF. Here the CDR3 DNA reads TGCGCCAGCAGCCCTCGGACGGCGGGGAGCAATCAGCCCCAGCATTTT.

The CDR3 nucleotides are TGCGCCAGCAGCCAAGATTATTCAGGGCTAAGAGGCTACACCTTC. As protein: CASSQDYSGLRGYTF. The V call is TRBV4-1, the J call TRBJ1-2; D may be TRBD1 (5 bases). The V and J ends lost 0 bases and 8 bases respectively, with 16 bases between them. The CDR3 is made up of 15 amino acids. The germline V gene has CDR1 MGHRA and CDR2 YSYEKL.

CDR3: CASSLATGTGNTIYF. CDR3 DNA: TGTGCCAGCAGCTTAGCGACAGGGACTGGAAACACCATATATTTT. V usage is TRBV7-2 and J usage is TRBJ1-3; 7 positions agree with TRBD1. Germline V gene sequence: CDR1 SGHTA, CDR2 FQGNSA. This CDR3 has 15 residues. V was pared by 0 bases and J by 2 bases, with 1 base of the junction left unmatched.

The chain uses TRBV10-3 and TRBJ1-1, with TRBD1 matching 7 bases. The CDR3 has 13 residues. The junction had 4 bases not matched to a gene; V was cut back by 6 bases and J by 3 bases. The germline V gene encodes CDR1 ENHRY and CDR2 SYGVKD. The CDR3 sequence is CAIRGDRDTEAFF. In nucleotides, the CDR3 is TGTGCCATCAGAGGGGACAGAGACACTGAAGCTTTCTTT.

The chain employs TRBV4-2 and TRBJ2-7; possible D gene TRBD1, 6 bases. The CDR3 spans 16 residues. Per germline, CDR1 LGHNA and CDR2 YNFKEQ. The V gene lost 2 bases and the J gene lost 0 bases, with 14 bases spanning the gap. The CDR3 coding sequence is TGTGCCAGCAGCCAAACCTCGGGGACACTCTCCTACGAGCAGTACTTC. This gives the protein CASSQTSGTLSYEQYF.

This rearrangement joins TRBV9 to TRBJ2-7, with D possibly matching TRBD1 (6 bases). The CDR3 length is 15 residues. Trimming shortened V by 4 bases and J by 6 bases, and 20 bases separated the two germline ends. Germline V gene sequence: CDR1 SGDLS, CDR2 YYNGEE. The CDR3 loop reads CASSRTGTGSSEQYF. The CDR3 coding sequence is TGTGCCAGCAGCCGGACCGGCACAGGGAGCTCCGAGCAGTACTTC.